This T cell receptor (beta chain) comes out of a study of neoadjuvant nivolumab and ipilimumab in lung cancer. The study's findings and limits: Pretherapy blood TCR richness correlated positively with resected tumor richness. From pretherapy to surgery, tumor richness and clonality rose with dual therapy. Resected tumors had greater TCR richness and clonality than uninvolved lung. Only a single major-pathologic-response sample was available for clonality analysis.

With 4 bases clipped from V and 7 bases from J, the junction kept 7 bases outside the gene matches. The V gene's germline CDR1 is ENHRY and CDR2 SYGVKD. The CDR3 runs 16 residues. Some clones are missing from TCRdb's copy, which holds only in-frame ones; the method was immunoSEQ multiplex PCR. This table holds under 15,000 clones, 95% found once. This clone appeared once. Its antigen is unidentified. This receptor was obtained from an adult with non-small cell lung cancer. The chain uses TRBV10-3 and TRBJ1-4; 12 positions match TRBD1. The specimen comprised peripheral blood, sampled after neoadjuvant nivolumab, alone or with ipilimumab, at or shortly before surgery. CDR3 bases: TGTGCCATCAGTGGTGGGACAGGGGGCGGAATTGAAAAACTGTTTTTT. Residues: CAISGGTGGGIEKLFF.